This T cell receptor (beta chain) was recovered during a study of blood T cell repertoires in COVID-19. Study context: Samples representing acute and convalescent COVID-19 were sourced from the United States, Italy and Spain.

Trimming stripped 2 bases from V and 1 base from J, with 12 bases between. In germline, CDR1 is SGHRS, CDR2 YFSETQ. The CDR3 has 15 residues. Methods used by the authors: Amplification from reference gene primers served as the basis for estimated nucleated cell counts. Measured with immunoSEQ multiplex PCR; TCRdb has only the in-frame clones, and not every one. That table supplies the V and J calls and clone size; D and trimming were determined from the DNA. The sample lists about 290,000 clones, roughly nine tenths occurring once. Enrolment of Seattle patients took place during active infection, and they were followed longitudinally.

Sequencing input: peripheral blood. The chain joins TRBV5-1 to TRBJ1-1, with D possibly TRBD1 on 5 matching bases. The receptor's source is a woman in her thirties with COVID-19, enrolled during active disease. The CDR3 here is CASSLLQGRNTEAFF. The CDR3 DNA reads TGCGCCAGCAGCTTACTCCAGGGTAGGAACACTGAAGCTTTCTTT. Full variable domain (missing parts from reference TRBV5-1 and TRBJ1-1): KAGVTQTPRYLIKTRGQQVTLSCSPISGHRSVSWYQQTPGQGLQFLFEYFSETQRNKGNFPGRFSGRQFSNSRSEMNVSTLELGDSALYLCASSLLQGRNTEAFFGQGTRLTVV.